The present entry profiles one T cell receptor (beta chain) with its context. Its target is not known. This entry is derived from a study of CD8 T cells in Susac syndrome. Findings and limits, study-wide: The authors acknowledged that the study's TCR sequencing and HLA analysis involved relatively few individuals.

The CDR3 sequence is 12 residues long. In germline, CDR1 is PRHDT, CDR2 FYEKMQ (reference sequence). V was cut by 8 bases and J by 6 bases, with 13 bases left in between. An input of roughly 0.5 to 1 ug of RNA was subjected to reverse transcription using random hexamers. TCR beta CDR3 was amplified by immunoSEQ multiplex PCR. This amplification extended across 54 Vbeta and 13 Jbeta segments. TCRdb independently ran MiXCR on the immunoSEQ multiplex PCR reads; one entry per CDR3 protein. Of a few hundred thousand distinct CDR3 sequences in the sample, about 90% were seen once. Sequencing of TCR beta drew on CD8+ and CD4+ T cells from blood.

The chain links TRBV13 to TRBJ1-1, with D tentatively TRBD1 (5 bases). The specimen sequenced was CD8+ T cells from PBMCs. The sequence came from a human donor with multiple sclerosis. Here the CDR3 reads CASGTGGAEAFF. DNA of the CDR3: TGTGCCAGCGGGACGGGTGGCGCTGAAGCTTTCTTT.